This T cell receptor beta chain was found in a study of response to subunit inactivated influenza vaccine. This clonotype has more than one count but fewer than ten. Its antigen is not known. TCRdb reprocessed the RT-PCR reads via MiXCR and lists one record per CDR3 protein. Here the sample spans roughly 630,000 distinct CDR3 sequences, 14% being singletons. Study-level points and caveats: Each seasonal flu vaccination may recruit only limited new T cells, authors suggested.

Germline V lookup: CDR1 LGHDT, CDR2 YNNKEL (reference sequence). The CDR3 has 13 residues. V was cut by 0 bases and J by 6 bases, with 8 bases left in between. The source was PBMCs from blood, collected around two weeks before vaccination. The V and J genes are TRBV3-1 and TRBJ2-5; D gene ambiguous. The clonotype was recovered from a man aged 50 to 60 who received an inactivated influenza vaccine. The CDR3: CASSQEMGKTQYF. The CDR3 nucleotides are TGTGCCAGCAGCCAAGAGATGGGGAAGACCCAGTACTTC.